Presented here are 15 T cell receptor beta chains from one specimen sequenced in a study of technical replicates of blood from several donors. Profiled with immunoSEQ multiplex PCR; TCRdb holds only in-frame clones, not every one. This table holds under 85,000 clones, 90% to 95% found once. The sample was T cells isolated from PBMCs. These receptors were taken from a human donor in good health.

The CDR3 region is CASSVQGSSNQPQHF. The CDR3, as DNA: TGTGCCAGTAGTGTACAGGGTTCGAGCAATCAGCCCCAGCATTTT. The V gene is TRBV19, the J gene TRBJ1-5; D is possibly TRBD1 (6 bases). The CDR3 totals 15 residues. The germline V gene encodes CDR1 LNHDA and CDR2 SQIVND (reference sequence). V gave up 5 bases and J gave up 1 base, with 12 bases separating them. Full variable domain (outside the CDR3, taken from reference TRBV19 and TRBJ1-5): DGGITQSPKYLFRKEGQNVTLSCEQNLNHDAMYWYRQDPGQGLRLIYYSQIVNDFQKGDIAEGYSVSREKKESFPLTVTSAQKNPTAFYLCASSVQGSSNQPQHFGDGTRLSIL.

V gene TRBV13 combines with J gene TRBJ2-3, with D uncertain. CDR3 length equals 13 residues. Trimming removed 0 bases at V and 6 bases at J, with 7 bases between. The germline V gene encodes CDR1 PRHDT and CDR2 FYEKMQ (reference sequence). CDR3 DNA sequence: TGTGCCAGCAGCTTAGGCCCCCGGGATACGCAGTATTTT. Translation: CASSLGPRDTQYF.

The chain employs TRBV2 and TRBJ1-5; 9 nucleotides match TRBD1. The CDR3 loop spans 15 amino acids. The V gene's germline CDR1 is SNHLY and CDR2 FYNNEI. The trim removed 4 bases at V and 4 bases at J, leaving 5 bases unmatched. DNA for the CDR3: TGTGCCAGCAGTGTCGGACAGGGGCTTAATCAGCCCCAGCATTTT. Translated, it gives CASSVGQGLNQPQHF.

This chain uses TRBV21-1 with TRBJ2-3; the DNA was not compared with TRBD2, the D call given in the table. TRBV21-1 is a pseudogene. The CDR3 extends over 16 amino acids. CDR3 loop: CAIPVAGGKSTDTQYF. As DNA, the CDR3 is TGTGCCATACCCGTGGCGGGAGGGAAGAGCACAGATACGCAGTATTTT.

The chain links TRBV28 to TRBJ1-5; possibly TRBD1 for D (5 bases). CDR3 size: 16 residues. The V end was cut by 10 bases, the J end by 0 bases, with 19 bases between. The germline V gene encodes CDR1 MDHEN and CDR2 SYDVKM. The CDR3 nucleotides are TGTGCCACCAAAGAGGCGACAGTCTATAGCAATCAGCCCCAGCATTTT. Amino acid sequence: CATKEATVYSNQPQHF.

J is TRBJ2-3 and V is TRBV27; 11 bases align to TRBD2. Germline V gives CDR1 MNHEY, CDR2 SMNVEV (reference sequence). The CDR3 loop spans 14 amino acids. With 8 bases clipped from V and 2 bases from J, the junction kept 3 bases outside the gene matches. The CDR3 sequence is CASWGLAVTDTQYF. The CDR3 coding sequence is TGTGCCAGCTGGGGACTAGCGGTCACAGATACGCAGTATTTT.

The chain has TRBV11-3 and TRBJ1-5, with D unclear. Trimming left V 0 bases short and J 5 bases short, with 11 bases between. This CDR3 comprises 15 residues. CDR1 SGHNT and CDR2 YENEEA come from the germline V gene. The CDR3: CASSLEGVSHQPQHF. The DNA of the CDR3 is TGTGCCAGCAGCTTAGAGGGAGTCAGTCATCAGCCCCAGCATTTT.

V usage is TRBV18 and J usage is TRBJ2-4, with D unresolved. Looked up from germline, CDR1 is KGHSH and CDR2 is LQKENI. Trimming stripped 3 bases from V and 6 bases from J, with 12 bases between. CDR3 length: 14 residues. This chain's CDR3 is CASSPAESRNIQYF. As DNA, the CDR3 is TGTGCCAGCTCACCGGCGGAATCTCGAAACATTCAGTACTTC. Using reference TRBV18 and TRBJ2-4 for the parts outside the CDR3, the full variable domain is NAGVMQNPRHLVRRRGQEARLRCSPMKGHSHVYWYRQLPEEGLKFMVYLQKENIIDESGMPKERFSAEFPKEGPSILRIQQVVRGDSAAYFCASSPAESRNIQYFGAGTRLSVL.

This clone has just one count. In DNA form, the CDR3 reads TGCGCCAGCAGTTCGCAGGGGTACACTGAAGCTTTCTTT. Protein sequence: CASSSQGYTEAFF. V and J are TRBV5-1 and TRBJ1-1; D is possibly TRBD1 (6 bases). The V end lost 5 bases, the J end lost 3 bases, and 11 bases lay between the germline ends. Germline assignment: CDR1 SGHRS and CDR2 YFSETQ. The CDR3 is 13 residues long.

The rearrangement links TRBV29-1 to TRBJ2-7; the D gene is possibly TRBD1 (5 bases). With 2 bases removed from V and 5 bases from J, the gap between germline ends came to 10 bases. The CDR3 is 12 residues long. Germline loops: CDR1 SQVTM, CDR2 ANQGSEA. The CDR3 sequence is CSVEPRANEQYF. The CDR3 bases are TGCAGCGTTGAACCCAGGGCCAACGAGCAGTACTTC.

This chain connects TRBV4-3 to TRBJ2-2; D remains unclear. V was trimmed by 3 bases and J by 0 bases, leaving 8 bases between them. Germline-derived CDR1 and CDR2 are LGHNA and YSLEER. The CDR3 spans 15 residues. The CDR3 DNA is TGCGCCAGCAGCCACGGCGGTACGAACACCGGGGAGCTGTTTTTT. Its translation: CASSHGGTNTGELFF.

CDR3 DNA: TGTGCCAGCAAGGTCCAGCTGGATGCAGGGGGTTTTAAGTATTTT. Translated, it gives CASKVQLDAGGFKYF. The rearrangement joins TRBV4-2 to TRBJ2-3, with 7 bases that match TRBD1. The CDR3 consists of 15 residues. V trimming: 7 bases; J trimming: 13 bases; junction bases outside the gene matches: 20. The germline CDR1 and CDR2 sequences are LGHNA and YNFKEQ.

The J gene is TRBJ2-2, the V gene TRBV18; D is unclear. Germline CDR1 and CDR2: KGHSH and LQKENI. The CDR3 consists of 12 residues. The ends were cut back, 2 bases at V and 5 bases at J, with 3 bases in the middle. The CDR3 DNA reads TGTGCCAGCTCACCAATAACCGGGGAGCTGTTTTTT. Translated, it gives CASSPITGELFF.

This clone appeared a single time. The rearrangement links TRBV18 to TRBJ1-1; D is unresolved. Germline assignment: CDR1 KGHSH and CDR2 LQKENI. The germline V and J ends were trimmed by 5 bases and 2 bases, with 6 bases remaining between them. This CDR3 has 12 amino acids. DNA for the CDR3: TGTGCCAGCTCAACAGCTAACACTGAAGCTTTCTTT. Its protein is CASSTANTEAFF.

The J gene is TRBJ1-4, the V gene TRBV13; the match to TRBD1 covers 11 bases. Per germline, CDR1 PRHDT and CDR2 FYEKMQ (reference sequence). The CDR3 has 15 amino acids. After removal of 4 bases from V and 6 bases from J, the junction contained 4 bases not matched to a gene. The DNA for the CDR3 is TGTGCCAGCAGCTCCCCGGGACAGGGGGATGAAAAACTGTTTTTT. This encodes CASSSPGQGDEKLFF.